A selection of T cell receptor beta chains follows, all from one sample in a study of cytomegalovirus exposure and HLA in healthy donors. Profiled with immunoSEQ multiplex PCR; TCRdb holds only in-frame clones, not every one. The sample lists some 170,000 clones, approximately 86% seen once, with 2% to 3% in the top ten. Sequencing was carried out using PBMCs. The source of these receptors is a man younger than 35 in good health and CMV-seropositive. The CDR3 runs from the conserved cysteine through the conserved F or W. The D gene is left open where the match is weak.

TRBD2	TRBV4-1	TRBJ2-1	CASSQPPSGNEQFF	TGCGCCAGCAGCCAACCTCCTAGCGGTAATGAGCAGTTCTTC
NA	TRBV6-5	TRBJ2-7	CASSLQVSYEQYF	TGTGCCAGCAGTCTTCAGGTTTCCTACGAGCAGTACTTC
TRBD1	TRBV4-3	TRBJ2-7	CASSQEFGRGLLLEQYF	TGCGCCAGCAGCCAAGAATTCGGCAGGGGGCTTCTCCTCGAGCAGTACTTC
NA	TRBV18	TRBJ2-2	CASSPQGNANTGELFF	TGTGCCAGCTCACCACAGGGGAACGCGAACACCGGGGAGCTGTTTTTT
NA	TRBV6-6	TRBJ1-1	CASSYSRDTEAFF	TGTGCCAGCAGTTACTCACGGGACACTGAAGCTTTCTTT
NA	TRBV20-1	TRBJ2-5	CSVKLQETQYF	TGCAGTGTGAAACTCCAAGAGACCCAGTACTTC
NA	TRBV19	TRBJ2-4	CASSGGRGHSGRNIQYF	TGTGCCAGTAGTGGTGGCAGGGGGCATAGCGGGAGAAACATTCAGTACTTC
NA	TRBV19	TRBJ1-2	CASYPVKGGRPLYGYTF	TGTGCCAGCTATCCGGTCAAGGGGGGGCGACCTCTTTATGGCTACACCTTC
TRBD2	TRBV7-9	TRBJ2-3	CASSFYSGGARDTQYF	TGTGCCAGCAGCTTTTATAGCGGGGGGGCCAGGGATACGCAGTATTTT
NA	TRBV5-8	TRBJ1-5	CASSSLRFYQPQHF	TGTGCCAGCAGCTCCCTGAGGTTTTACCAGCCCCAGCATTTT